The rows below give T cell receptor beta chains drawn from one sample of a study of blood T cell repertoires in COVID-19. Some clones are missing from TCRdb's copy, which holds only in-frame ones; the method was immunoSEQ multiplex PCR. The data contain 30,000 or so clones, approximately 87% of them singletons. Sequences were obtained from peripheral blood. The receptors come from a human donor with active COVID-19. The donor label of this sample is uncertain. The CDR3 runs from the conserved cysteine through the conserved F or W. The D gene is left open where the match is weak. Not all rows give a size; the values are once, few, many and, for expanded clones, a class.

d_call	clone_size	v_call	j_call	cdr3_nt	cdr3_aa
NA	NA	TRBV18	TRBJ2-3	TGTGCCAGCTCACCGTCATCCGATACGCAGTATTTT	CASSPSSDTQYF
TRBD2	NA	TRBV3-1/TRBV3-2	TRBJ2-3	TGTGCCAGCAGCCAAGGCAGAGCTAGCGGGAGGGCAGCAGATACGCAGTATTTT	CASSQGRASGRAADTQYF
NA	NA	TRBV7-2	TRBJ1-4	TGTGCCAGCAGCTTAGTCGAGGCGGGAAAACTGTTTTTT	CASSLVEAGKLFF
NA	NA	TRBV3-1/TRBV3-2	TRBJ2-1	TGTGCCACCGGCCTGGGGGGCTCCTACAATGAGCAGTTCTTC	CATGLGGSYNEQFF
TRBD1	NA	TRBV27	TRBJ1-6	TGTGCCAGCAGTTTCCCTCCGGGACAGAGATATAATTCACCCCTCCACTTT	CASSFPPGQRYNSPLHF
TRBD1	NA	TRBV5-1	TRBJ2-5	TGCGCCAGCAGCTGGGGGACAGGAGGCCGAGAGACCCAGTACTTC	CASSWGTGGRETQYF
TRBD2	NA	TRBV28	TRBJ2-7	TGTGCCAGCAGTCCATTTTTTAAACCTGGCGGGAGGTCCGAGCAGTACTTC	CASSPFFKPGGRSEQYF
NA	NA	TRBV5-1	TRBJ2-3	TGCGCCAGCAGCTTGTTAGCGGACACAGATACGCAGTATTTT	CASSLLADTDTQYF
NA	once	TRBV4-2	TRBJ2-4	TGTGCCAGCAGCCAAGACTCAGGCTGGTTAAACATTCAGTACTTC	CASSQDSGWLNIQYF
NA	NA	TRBV28	TRBJ2-1	TGTGCCAGCACCTTAGTATTAGCCAATGAGCAGTTCTTC	CASTLVLANEQFF
NA	NA	TRBV30	TRBJ1-1	TGTGCCTGGAGTGGAGAGCTCAGGGATTTGAACACTGAAGCTTTCTTT	CAWSGELRDLNTEAFF
NA	NA	TRBV9	TRBJ1-2	TGTGCCAGCAGCGTAGTGCCCGGGGCTAACTATGGCTACACCTTC	CASSVVPGANYGYTF
NA	once	TRBV7-3	TRBJ2-7	TGTGCCAGCAGCCTACAGCCGGCCGACGAGCAGTACTTC	CASSLQPADEQYF
NA	NA	TRBV4-1	TRBJ1-1	TGCGCCAGCAGCCAAGGTGGGGACATCAGAATTGGTGAAGCTTTCTTT	CASSQGGDIRIGEAFF
NA	once	TRBV2	TRBJ2-4	TGTGCCAGCAGTGAAGCGCGTAGGCAGGGGGGCATTCAGTACTTC	CASSEARRQGGIQYF